This T cell receptor (beta chain) is from a study of T cells after yellow fever vaccination. Overall study: SMART-Seq v4 Ultra Low Input served to prepare low-cell-number fractions.

TCRdb ran MiXCR on the 5' RACE reads and lists one entry per CDR3 protein. Of about 310,000 distinct CDR3 sequences listed, 3% to 4.5% are singletons. Findings and caveats of the study: Among primary-vaccination clones, most reappeared after the booster, at around 97% for CD4 and roughly 90% for CD8.

The V end lost 5 bases, the J end lost 3 bases, and 14 bases lay between the germline ends. CDR1 is SGHTA, CDR2 FQGNSA, per germline. The CDR3 runs to 15 residues. This clonotype has at least ten counts. No antigen is known for it. The sequence came from a young man who received the YFV17D yellow fever vaccine. The chain links TRBV7-2 to TRBJ1-5, with D perhaps matching TRBD1 (6 bases). The sequences come from PBMCs, collected on the day of the yellow fever booster vaccination. The CDR3 region is CASSPWTDTNQPQHF. The CDR3 DNA sequence: TGTGCCAGCAGCCCCTGGACAGACACCAATCAGCCCCAGCATTTT.